These T cell receptor beta chains were read from a single sample in a study of CD8 T cells in ankylosing spondylitis. TCRdb re-analysed the 5' RACE reads in MiXCR, keeping a single row per CDR3 protein. The data contain 270,000 or so distinct CDR3 sequences, 18% of them seen just once; the ten biggest clones take up roughly a third. The sample consisted of blood, either unsorted or a sorted T cell fraction (not recorded which). These receptors were taken from a male donor with ankylosing spondylitis or in good health (not recorded which). Both conserved end residues are part of each CDR3. A D gene is named only where the DNA matches it firmly. Clone size is stated in some rows and not others, as once, few, many or a class when expanded.

J | V | size | D | CDR3 | DNA
TRBJ2-7 | TRBV7-9 | . | . | CASSSPTGTSGFYEQYF | TGTGCCAGCAGCTCACCAACGGGGACCTCGGGATTCTACGAGCAGTACTTC
TRBJ2-2 | TRBV12-3/TRBV12-4 | many | . | CASSPGTEAGELFF | TGTGCCAGCAGCCCTGGGACCGAGGCCGGGGAGCTGTTTTTT
TRBJ2-1 | TRBV29-1 | few | TRBD2 | CSVHTFSGRIPYNEQFF | TGCAGCGTGCATACCTTTAGCGGGAGAATCCCCTACAATGAGCAGTTCTTC
TRBJ2-7 | TRBV7-2 | . | . | CASSFEIWGFEQYF | TGTGCCAGCAGCTTCGAGATCTGGGGCTTCGAGCAGTACTTC
TRBJ2-1 | TRBV4-2 | few | TRBD2 | CASSQDHPSGGADNEQFF | TGTGCCAGCAGCCAAGATCATCCTAGCGGGGGCGCGGACAATGAGCAGTTCTTC
TRBJ1-2 | TRBV6-2/TRBV6-3 | many | . | CASSQTENYGYTF | TGTGCCAGCAGCCAGACAGAGAACTATGGCTACACCTTC
TRBJ1-1 | TRBV5-1 | . | TRBD1 | CASSYSTGMVEAFF | TGCGCCAGCAGCTACTCGACAGGGATGGTCGAAGCTTTCTTT
TRBJ2-7 | TRBV29-1 | many | TRBD1 | CSVAGQGAEQYF | TGCAGCGTCGCGGGACAGGGGGCCGAGCAGTACTTC
TRBJ2-7 | TRBV27 | few | . | CASSLSVRSHEQYF | TGTGCCAGCAGTTTATCTGTAAGGTCGCACGAGCAGTACTTC
TRBJ1-1 | TRBV12-3/TRBV12-4 | few | . | CASSTGIEAFF | TGTGCCAGCAGCACCGGGATTGAAGCTTTCTTT
TRBJ2-3 | TRBV9 | many | . | CASTYEGEITDTQYF | TGTGCCAGCACCTACGAGGGGGAGATAACAGATACGCAGTATTTT
TRBJ2-3 | TRBV20-1 | . | . | CSARERLLPADTQYF | TGCAGTGCTAGAGAGAGGCTCCTTCCAGCAGATACGCAGTATTTT
TRBJ2-5 | TRBV29-1 | many | . | CSVEDQRGGEETQYF | TGCAGCGTTGAAGATCAAAGGGGGGGGGAAGAGACCCAGTACTTC
TRBJ2-4 | TRBV10-3 | few | . | CAISAPRENIQYF | TGTGCCATCAGTGCCCCCCGGGAAAACATTCAGTACTTC
TRBJ1-1 | TRBV27 | . | . | CASSFNGMNTEAFF | TGTGCCAGCAGTTTTAACGGTATGAACACTGAAGCTTTCTTT
TRBJ1-1 | TRBV5-6 | many | . | CASSPMEGIAFF | TGTGCCAGCAGCCCAATGGAGGGGATAGCTTTCTTT
TRBJ2-1 | TRBV18 | few | TRBD2 | CASSLVPGLAGGPYNEQFF | TGTGCCAGCTCACTAGTCCCGGGACTAGCGGGAGGGCCATACAATGAGCAGTTCTTC
TRBJ2-1 | TRBV20-1 | . | TRBD2 | CSARNPGGIAGDYNEQFF | TGCAGTGCTAGAAACCCTGGGGGCATAGCGGGAGACTACAATGAGCAGTTCTTC
TRBJ2-4 | TRBV6-2/TRBV6-3 | many | . | CASSILGTQGPEYF | TGTGCCAGCAGCATACTTGGGACACAGGGACCTGAGTACTTC
TRBJ2-7 | TRBV4-3 | few | TRBD2 | CASSQALAGDPEQYF | TGCGCCAGCAGCCAAGCCCTAGCGGGAGATCCCGAGCAGTACTTC
TRBJ2-7 | TRBV7-9 | . | . | CASSFLASYEQYF | TGTGCCAGCAGCTTTCTAGCTTCCTACGAGCAGTACTTC
TRBJ2-7 | TRBV15 | many | TRBD1 | CATSSPDREPYEQYF | TGTGCCACCAGCAGCCCCGACAGGGAACCCTACGAGCAGTACTTC
TRBJ1-1 | TRBV5-1 | . | TRBD1 | CASSLGQGLAFF | TGCGCCAGCAGCTTGGGACAGGGTTTAGCTTTCTTT
TRBJ2-2 | TRBV12-3/TRBV12-4 | few | . | CASTPGPYTGELFF | TGTGCCAGCACCCCCGGGCCCTACACCGGGGAGCTGTTTTTT
TRBJ2-5 | TRBV20-1 | . | . | CSARGLSQETQYF | TGCAGTGCTAGAGGACTATCCCAAGAGACCCAGTACTTC
TRBJ2-1 | TRBV15 | once | . | CATSRDGNNEQFF | TGTGCCACCAGCCGAGACGGAAACAATGAGCAGTTCTTC
TRBJ2-3 | TRBV7-2 | many | . | CASSLYRGLGDTQYF | TGTGCCAGCAGCTTATATCGGGGGCTTGGAGATACGCAGTATTTT
TRBJ1-4 | TRBV15 | . | TRBD1 | CATKPGQEREKLFF | TGTGCCACAAAACCGGGACAGGAAAGGGAAAAACTGTTTTTT
TRBJ2-7 | TRBV5-1 | . | . | CASSSYSKETSYEQYF | TGCGCCAGCAGCTCGTATTCTAAGGAGACCTCATACGAGCAGTACTTC
TRBJ2-3 | TRBV7-3 | few | . | CASSLVAPGDTQYF | TGTGCCAGCAGCTTAGTTGCGCCCGGGGATACGCAGTATTTT
TRBJ2-1 | TRBV7-2 | few | . | CASSEGPRVNEQFF | TGTGCCAGCAGCGAGGGCCCAAGGGTCAATGAGCAGTTCTTC
TRBJ2-7 | TRBV10-3 | . | . | CAIGGGLEQYF | TGTGCCATCGGTGGGGGGCTGGAGCAGTACTTC
TRBJ2-1 | TRBV7-9 | . | TRBD2 | CASSDGGTSGNEQFF | TGTGCCAGCAGCGACGGGGGAACTAGCGGCAATGAGCAGTTCTTC
TRBJ2-5 | TRBV12-3/TRBV12-4 | . | . | CASSSFAGSETQYF | TGTGCCAGCAGTTCGTTTGCGGGATCGGAGACCCAGTACTTC
TRBJ1-1 | TRBV5-1 | . | TRBD1 | CASSFAGTENTEAFF | TGCGCCAGCAGCTTCGCCGGGACAGAGAACACTGAAGCTTTCTTT
TRBJ1-5 | TRBV5-1 | few | . | CASSLEGEEPQHF | TGCGCCAGCAGCTTAGAGGGAGAGGAGCCCCAGCATTTT
TRBJ2-2 | TRBV7-9 | few | . | CASSFRAANTGELFF | TGTGCCAGCAGCTTTCGAGCGGCGAACACCGGGGAGCTGTTTTTT
TRBJ2-6 | TRBV10-3 | . | TRBD2 | CAISDVGGFAGANVLTF | TGTGCCATCAGTGATGTGGGGGGGTTTGCTGGGGCCAACGTCCTGACTTTC
TRBJ2-3 | TRBV29-1 | . | . | CSVDPGEGPDTQYF | TGCAGCGTTGATCCGGGAGAAGGGCCAGATACGCAGTATTTT
TRBJ2-5 | TRBV5-6 | few | TRBD1 | CASGARFDRDRETQYF | TGTGCCAGCGGGGCCCGCTTTGACAGGGATCGAGAGACCCAGTACTTC
TRBJ2-7 | TRBV5-1 | . | TRBD2 | CASSTWPGLAVYEQYF | TGCGCCAGCAGCACTTGGCCGGGACTAGCGGTCTACGAGCAGTACTTC
TRBJ2-7 | TRBV29-1 | . | . | CSVGLEKISYEQYF | TGCAGCGTTGGTCTGGAGAAGATCTCCTACGAGCAGTACTTC
TRBJ2-7 | TRBV12-3/TRBV12-4 | . | . | CASSGDSPGQYF | TGTGCCAGCAGTGGTGACAGCCCCGGGCAGTACTTC
TRBJ2-1 | TRBV5-1 | . | TRBD2 | CAKVAGKNEQFF | TGCGCCAAAGTAGCGGGAAAAAATGAGCAGTTCTTC
TRBJ2-3 | TRBV27 | few | TRBD2 | CASTSPGGRGTDTQYF | TGTGCCAGCACCTCACCCGGCGGGAGAGGCACAGATACGCAGTATTTT
TRBJ2-2 | TRBV7-8 | . | . | CAKGGGTGELFF | TGTGCCAAGGGGGGGGGTACCGGGGAGCTGTTTTTT
TRBJ2-1 | TRBV29-1 | many | TRBD2 | CSVEDRFLAGGFYEQFF | TGCAGCGTTGAAGATCGGTTCCTAGCGGGAGGATTCTATGAGCAGTTCTTC
TRBJ2-7 | TRBV7-8 | . | . | CASSDSYATGRVPFYEQYF | TGTGCCAGCAGCGACTCCTATGCGACAGGGAGGGTCCCGTTCTACGAGCAGTACTTC
TRBJ2-5 | TRBV24-1 | . | TRBD1 | CATSDPTGEETQYF | TGTGCCACCAGTGACCCGACAGGGGAGGAGACCCAGTACTTC
TRBJ2-7 | TRBV5-1 | few | . | CASSLEFRISHEQYF | TGCGCCAGCAGCTTGGAGTTCAGAATTTCCCACGAGCAGTACTTC
TRBJ2-7 | TRBV7-3 | . | . | CASSQDKSSYEQYF | TGTGCCAGCAGCCAAGACAAAAGCTCCTACGAGCAGTACTTC
TRBJ1-4 | TRBV9 | many | . | CASSVDPLEAVGTNEKLFF | TGTGCCAGCAGCGTAGATCCTTTGGAGGCGGTAGGAACTAATGAAAAACTGTTTTTT
TRBJ2-7 | TRBV5-1 | few | TRBD1 | CASSSPGQGIYEQYF | TGCGCCAGCAGCTCTCCGGGACAGGGTATATACGAGCAGTACTTC